This is a list of T cell receptor beta chains from one sample in a study of T cells after yellow fever vaccination. TCRdb fed the 5' RACE reads into MiXCR, producing one record per CDR3 protein. The sample shows around 63,000 distinct CDR3 sequences, 6% to 7.5% of them seen only once. This specimen was CD8+ T cells sorted from PBMCs, taken 15 days after the yellow fever booster vaccination. The receptors were sampled from a young man who received the YFV17D yellow fever vaccine. Both conserved end residues are part of each CDR3. A D gene is named only where the DNA matches it firmly. A row's size may be missing; if present it is once, few, many or a size class.

clone_size	v_call	j_call	d_call	cdr3_aa	cdr3_nt
many	TRBV7-2	TRBJ2-3	NA	CASSLMGSDTQYF	TGTGCCAGCAGCTTGATGGGGTCAGATACGCAGTATTTT
many	TRBV2	TRBJ2-1	NA	CASSSSGTGAWDEQFF	TGTGCCAGCAGTTCTAGCGGGACAGGGGCATGGGATGAGCAGTTCTTC
many	TRBV6-2/TRBV6-3	TRBJ2-5	TRBD2	CASSYSIEEAGGPGETQYF	TGTGCCAGCAGTTACTCGATCGAAGAAGCGGGAGGGCCGGGAGAGACCCAGTACTTC
many	TRBV12-3/TRBV12-4	TRBJ2-4	TRBD1	CASSRTQGAKNIQYF	TGTGCCAGCAGCCGTACACAGGGGGCCAAAAACATTCAGTACTTC
many	TRBV29-1	TRBJ2-3	TRBD2	CSVGLAGSTDTQYF	TGCAGCGTTGGGCTAGCGGGATCCACAGATACGCAGTATTTT
many	TRBV28	TRBJ2-7	TRBD1	CASSPGTADSSYEQYF	TGTGCCAGCAGTCCGGGGACAGCAGATAGCTCCTACGAGCAGTACTTC
many	TRBV9	TRBJ2-1	TRBD2	CASSDLAGGSYNEQFF	TGTGCCAGCAGCGACCTAGCGGGAGGCTCCTACAATGAGCAGTTCTTC
NA	TRBV19	TRBJ2-7	TRBD2	CASSPRGLAGVEQYF	TGTGCCAGTAGTCCCCGTGGGCTAGCGGGAGTCGAGCAGTACTTC
many	TRBV28	TRBJ2-3	NA	CASSFGGTDTQYF	TGTGCCAGCAGTTTCGGAGGAACAGATACGCAGTATTTT
many	TRBV4-2	TRBJ2-7	NA	CASSQGTPPSYEQYF	TGTGCCAGCAGCCAAGGGACACCGCCTTCCTACGAGCAGTACTTC
NA	TRBV20-1	TRBJ2-7	NA	CSGQETPRSEQVTHREQYF	TGCAGTGGCCAGGAGACTCCCAGGAGCGAGCAGGTCACCCACCGCGAGCAGTACTTC
many	TRBV5-1	TRBJ1-1	NA	CASSPPDRNTEAFF	TGCGCCAGCAGCCCCCCGGACAGGAACACTGAAGCTTTCTTT
many	TRBV6-5	TRBJ1-3	NA	CASSYTQTRDGNTIYF	TGTGCCAGCAGTTACACACAGACGAGAGATGGAAACACCATATATTTT
many	TRBV20-1	TRBJ2-7	NA	CSARDANLPYEQYF	TGCAGTGCTAGAGATGCTAACTTACCTTACGAGCAGTACTTC
NA	TRBV12-5	TRBJ2-1	NA	CASGVGGAYNEQFF	TGTGCTAGTGGGGTGGGGGGCGCCTACAATGAGCAGTTCTTC
few	TRBV5-1	TRBJ2-7	NA	CASSFGQGSSYEQYF	TGCGCCAGCAGCTTTGGGCAGGGATCTTCCTACGAGCAGTACTTC
many	TRBV6-2/TRBV6-3	TRBJ2-1	TRBD2	CASSYSPSLGRAIYNEQFF	TGTGCCAGCAGTTACTCTCCAAGTCTCGGGAGGGCCATTTACAATGAGCAGTTCTTC
few	TRBV5-4	TRBJ2-6	TRBD1	CASSLETGATARANVLTF	TGTGCCAGCAGCTTAGAGACAGGGGCGACTGCCCGGGCCAACGTCCTGACTTTC
many	TRBV6-2/TRBV6-3	TRBJ2-1	TRBD2	CASRAGAYNEQFF	TGTGCCAGCAGGGCGGGAGCCTACAATGAGCAGTTCTTC
many	TRBV28	TRBJ2-7	TRBD1	CASSLVGGQGYEQYF	TGTGCCAGCAGCCTCGTAGGTGGACAGGGCTACGAGCAGTACTTC
many	TRBV24-1	TRBJ2-1	TRBD2	CATSTGRGTSENNEQFF	TGTGCCACCAGTACCGGGCGGGGGACTAGCGAAAACAATGAGCAGTTCTTC
many	TRBV21-1	TRBJ2-6	NA	CASKRTVGDSGANVLTF	TGTGCCAGCAAGAGGACAGTGGGGGACTCTGGGGCCAACGTCCTGACTTTC
many	TRBV6-2/TRBV6-3	TRBJ2-1	TRBD2	CASTLAGAYNEQFF	TGTGCCAGCACGTTAGCGGGAGCCTACAATGAGCAGTTCTTC
many	TRBV29-1	TRBJ2-5	TRBD2	CSAQRKTSGRVQETQYF	TGCAGCGCCCAACGGAAGACTAGCGGGAGGGTCCAAGAGACCCAGTACTTC
many	TRBV29-1	TRBJ2-2	TRBD2	CSVVRAGGKFVGELFF	TGCAGCGTTGTACGCGCGGGAGGCAAATTCGTCGGGGAGCTGTTTTTT
many	TRBV10-2	TRBJ2-7	NA	CASSRWAQRSYEQYF	TGCGCCAGCAGTCGGTGGGCTCAGAGGAGTTACGAGCAGTACTTC
NA	TRBV6-2/TRBV6-3	TRBJ2-1	TRBD2	CASSPGGPVLVEQFF	TGTGCCAGCAGTCCGGGAGGGCCGGTTCTTGTAGAGCAGTTCTTC
many	TRBV27	TRBJ2-1	TRBD2	CASSIGLAGETEQFF	TGTGCCAGCAGCATCGGACTAGCGGGAGAGACTGAGCAGTTCTTC
many	TRBV29-1	TRBJ2-1	TRBD2	CSAGEGTSGNGEQFF	TGCAGCGCCGGGGAGGGGACTAGCGGGAATGGTGAGCAGTTCTTC
many	TRBV5-6	TRBJ2-5	TRBD2	CASRHTGTSGRVQETQYF	TGTGCCAGCAGGCATACCGGGACTAGCGGGAGAGTACAAGAGACCCAGTACTTC
many	TRBV28	TRBJ2-2	NA	CASSSGVWAGELFF	TGTGCCAGCAGTTCAGGGGTGTGGGCCGGGGAGCTGTTTTTT
many	TRBV7-9	TRBJ2-7	NA	CASSPSDRFYEQYF	TGTGCCAGCAGCCCTTCCGACAGGTTCTACGAGCAGTACTTC
NA	TRBV20-1	TRBJ1-5	NA	CSAGVSPAGNQPQHF	TGCAGTGCAGGGGTAAGCCCGGCGGGCAATCAGCCCCAGCATTTT
many	TRBV11-2	TRBJ2-1	NA	CASSLVYRGGSGSYNEQFF	TGTGCCAGCAGCTTAGTATACCGTGGGGGTAGCGGTTCCTACAATGAGCAGTTCTTC
many	TRBV20-1	TRBJ1-5	NA	CSARHGGESEPQHF	TGCAGTGCTAGACATGGGGGGGAGTCGGAGCCCCAGCATTTT
many	TRBV12-3/TRBV12-4	TRBJ2-3	NA	CASSVVGIDTDTQYF	TGTGCCAGCAGTGTGGTTGGAATCGACACAGATACGCAGTATTTT
many	TRBV6-1	TRBJ2-5	TRBD2	CASSPSGTQETQYF	TGTGCCAGCAGCCCTAGCGGGACCCAAGAGACCCAGTACTTC
many	TRBV15	TRBJ1-1	NA	CATSIEAFF	TGTGCCACCAGCATAGAAGCTTTCTTT
many	TRBV7-8	TRBJ2-5	TRBD2	CASSLPEGGLDGETQYF	TGTGCCAGCAGCCTCCCGGAGGGGGGACTAGACGGCGAGACCCAGTACTTC
many	TRBV9	TRBJ2-3	TRBD2	CASSVHSLAGARHEADTQYF	TGTGCCAGCAGCGTACACAGTCTAGCGGGAGCCCGGCACGAGGCAGATACGCAGTATTTT
few	TRBV9	TRBJ2-3	TRBD2	CASSASGSRRLTDTQYF	TGTGCCAGCAGCGCGAGCGGGAGCCGCCGCCTCACAGATACGCAGTATTTT
many	TRBV14	TRBJ1-2	NA	CASSPGPSYGYTF	TGTGCCAGCAGTCCGGGACCGAGTTATGGCTACACCTTC
many	TRBV5-1	TRBJ2-7	NA	CASSLDLGGSFSYEQYF	TGCGCCAGCAGCTTGGATTTGGGGGGCTCCTTCTCCTACGAGCAGTACTTC